The source of this T cell receptor beta chain is a study of human T cells and chemical hapten exposure. Findings and caveats of the study: There were significantly more large CDR3 similarity clusters among expanded TCRs than among controls. PT1 expanded TCR counts and patch test score correlated positively. The number of TCRs above 1 in 1000 frequency did not change after DPC sensitization.

This clonotype was recorded many times. The antigen remains unidentified. The time point was: patch test 1, 2 weeks after DPC sensitization. Treatment in this sample: therapeutic diphenylcyclopropenone sensitization with weekly scalp DPC. Donation of samples came from alopecia patients who were 18 to 70 years old and suitable for DPC. TCRdb recomputed calls from the RACE reads with MiXCR, one row per CDR3 protein. This table has about 120,000 distinct CDR3 sequences, 9% to 14% appearing once. Germline values: CDR1 SQVTM, CDR2 ANQGSEA. The CDR3 extends over 14 amino acids. Losses at the gene ends were 6 bases for V and 2 bases for J; bases not matched to a gene: 9.

The sequenced sample was whole blood, obtained in connection with sensitization to the hapten diphenylcyclopropenone (DPC). This sequence originates from a woman in her 50s with alopecia areata. Some clones in this sample may be carry-over from other donors' samples. The chain recombines TRBV29-1 with TRBJ1-2; 7 bases agree with TRBD1. CDR3 loop: CSVPDRSQNYGYTF. In DNA form, the CDR3 reads TGCAGCGTCCCGGACAGGAGTCAAAACTATGGCTACACCTTC.